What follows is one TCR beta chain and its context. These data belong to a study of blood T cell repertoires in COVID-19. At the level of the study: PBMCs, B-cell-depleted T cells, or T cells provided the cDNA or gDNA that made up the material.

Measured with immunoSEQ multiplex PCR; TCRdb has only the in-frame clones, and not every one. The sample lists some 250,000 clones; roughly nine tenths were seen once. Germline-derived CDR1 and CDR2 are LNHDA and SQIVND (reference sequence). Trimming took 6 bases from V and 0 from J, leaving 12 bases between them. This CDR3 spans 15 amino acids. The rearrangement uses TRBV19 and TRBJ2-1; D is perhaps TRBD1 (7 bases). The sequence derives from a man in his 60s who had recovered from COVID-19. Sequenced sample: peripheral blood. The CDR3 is CASSIQGGSYNEQFF. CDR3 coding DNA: TGTGCCAGTAGCATCCAGGGGGGCTCCTACAATGAGCAGTTCTTC.